This TCR beta chain is from a study of shared clonotypes between healthy human individuals. Study-wide background: Per-donor plates numbered three CD4 naive, three CD4 memory, two CD8 naive and one CD8 memory.

The V gene's germline CDR1 is SGHRS and CDR2 YFSETQ. CDR3 length: 15 residues. V lost 4 bases and J lost 7; bases outside the gene matches: 6. Concerning this clone: Its target is unknown.

Study conclusions and caveats: Owing to a small donor count, the genetic and exposure-history diversity represented was limited.

Samples underwent the assay at deep level. Researchers divided each subset's genomic DNA evenly across several immunoSEQ plates. The protocol was immunoSEQ multiplex PCR, while the TCRdb copy is restricted to in-frame clones and leaves out a portion. This repertoire shows 2 million to 2.5 million clones, approximately 94% found once; its top ten account for around 0.13%. The sequenced sample was naive CD4+ T cells sorted from blood. Subset of the sample: CD45RA+ positively selected. The chain combines TRBV5-1 with TRBJ2-1; TRBD1 aligns across 12 bases. This receptor was identified in a man between 18 and 35 years old in good health. The CDR3 DNA reads as TGCGCCAGCAGCCAAACGGGACAGGGGGCGAATGAGCAGTTCTTC. Amino acids: CASSQTGQGANEQFF. The variable domain in full, completed from reference TRBV5-1 and TRBJ2-1, reads KAGVTQTPRYLIKTRGQQVTLSCSPISGHRSVSWYQQTPGQGLQFLFEYFSETQRNKGNFPGRFSGRQFSNSRSEMNVSTLELGDSALYLCASSQTGQGANEQFFGPGTRLTVL.